The clone carrying this TCR beta chain was seen a handful of times. Repertoires were generated with immunoSEQ multiplex PCR, while TCRdb's copy carries only in-frame clones and drops some. The sample lists about 280,000 clones; around 85% were seen once. This entry is derived from a study of blood T cell repertoires in COVID-19. The CDR3 totals 15 residues. Germline CDR1 reads LNHDA; CDR2 reads SQIVND (reference sequence). Trimming took 4 bases from V and 4 from J; bases not matched to a gene: 4. The clonotype comes from a woman between 65 and 79 years old with acute or convalescent COVID-19. The sequencing sample was made of peripheral blood. The V gene is TRBV19, the J gene TRBJ1-5; TRBD1 agrees at 10 bases. The CDR3 DNA reads TGTGCCAGTAGTACGACAGGGGGCGCGAATCAGCCCCAGCATTTT. Its translation is CASSTTGGANQPQHF.